This T cell receptor beta chain was sequenced during a study of technical replicates of blood from several donors. Sequencing used immunoSEQ multiplex PCR; TCRdb keeps in-frame clones, though not all of them. The table has around 15,000 clones, 65% to 85% seen once. Germline-derived CDR1 and CDR2 are SGHRS and YFSETQ. The CDR3 totals 14 residues. With 2 bases clipped from V and 5 bases from J, the junction kept 3 bases outside the gene matches. Input material: PBMCs. This receptor was obtained from a human donor in good health. This sequence joins TRBV5-1 and TRBJ2-4; TRBD1 aligns across 8 bases. The CDR3 DNA reads as TGCGCCAGCAGCTTCGACAGGGGAGAAAACATTCAGTACTTC. Translated, it gives CASSFDRGENIQYF.